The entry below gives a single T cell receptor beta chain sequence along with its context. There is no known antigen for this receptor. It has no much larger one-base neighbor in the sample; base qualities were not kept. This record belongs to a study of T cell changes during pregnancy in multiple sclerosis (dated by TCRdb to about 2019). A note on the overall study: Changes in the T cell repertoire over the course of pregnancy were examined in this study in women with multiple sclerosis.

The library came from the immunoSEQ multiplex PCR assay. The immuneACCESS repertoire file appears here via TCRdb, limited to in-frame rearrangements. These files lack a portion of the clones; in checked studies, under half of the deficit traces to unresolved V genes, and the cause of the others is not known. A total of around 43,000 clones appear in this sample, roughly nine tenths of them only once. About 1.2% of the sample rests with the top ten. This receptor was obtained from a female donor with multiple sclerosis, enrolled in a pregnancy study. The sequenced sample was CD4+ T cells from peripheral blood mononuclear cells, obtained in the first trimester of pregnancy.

The DNA reads as follows: TGTGCCACCAGCAGAGATCGGGGCGGGAGCTCCTACAATGAGCAGTTCTTC. This codes for CATSRDRGGSSYNEQFF. The chain uses TRBV15 and TRBJ2-1; 7 of the junction bases match TRBD2. The CDR3 goes from the cysteine to the phenylalanine over 17 residues. The DNA shown is the 51-base CDR3, in frame from base 1. The germline V gene (reference sequence) supplies CDR1 LNHNV and CDR2 YYDKDF. Here V drops 0 bases and J drops 0 bases, and the junction holds 5 bases not matched to any gene.